This TCR beta chain was found in a study of CD8+ T cells in alopecia areata. Study details: A regimen of oral tofacitinib, 5 to 10 mg twice daily, was given to treated patients.

The CDR3 loop spans 12 amino acids. CDR1 and CDR2 from the germline V gene are SGHDT and YYEEEE. As for this clone: Sequence at one end of the junction differs from germline and may be a read error.

After isolation, RNA underwent reverse transcription to generate cDNA as the sequencing template. Sequencing was performed with immunoSEQ multiplex PCR; in TCRdb, only in-frame clones are kept and a portion is missing. The table records roughly 150,000 clones, 58% of them present only once. Peripheral blood and lesional scalp punch biopsies came from alopecia areata patients. The material sequenced was CD4+ T cells sorted from blood, taken at week 0. The clonotype originates from a human donor with alopecia areata. The chain recombines TRBV5-6 with TRBJ2-2, with D possibly called TRBD1 or TRBD2 (6 bases each). This chain's CDR3 is CSSGADTGELFF. Here the CDR3 DNA reads TGCTCATCGGGGGCTGACACCGGGGAGCTGTTTTTT.